This T cell receptor beta chain was sequenced during a study of T cell responses to AZD1222 COVID-19 vaccine. Profiled with immunoSEQ multiplex PCR; TCRdb holds only in-frame clones, not every one. The table includes 150,000 to 200,000 clones, about 91% detected once. V lost 6 bases, J lost 2 bases, and 14 bases lay in between. The germline V gene has CDR1 ENHRY and CDR2 SYGVKD. This CDR3 spans 14 amino acids. Sequenced material: peripheral blood, taken 28 days after the second AZD1222 dose. The TCR comes from an adult who received the AZD1222 COVID-19 vaccine. This rearrangement joins TRBV10-3 to TRBJ2-7; D gene uncertain. The CDR3: CAISSADRAYEQYF. The CDR3 region has the DNA TGTGCCATCAGCTCAGCCGACCGAGCCTACGAGCAGTACTTC.